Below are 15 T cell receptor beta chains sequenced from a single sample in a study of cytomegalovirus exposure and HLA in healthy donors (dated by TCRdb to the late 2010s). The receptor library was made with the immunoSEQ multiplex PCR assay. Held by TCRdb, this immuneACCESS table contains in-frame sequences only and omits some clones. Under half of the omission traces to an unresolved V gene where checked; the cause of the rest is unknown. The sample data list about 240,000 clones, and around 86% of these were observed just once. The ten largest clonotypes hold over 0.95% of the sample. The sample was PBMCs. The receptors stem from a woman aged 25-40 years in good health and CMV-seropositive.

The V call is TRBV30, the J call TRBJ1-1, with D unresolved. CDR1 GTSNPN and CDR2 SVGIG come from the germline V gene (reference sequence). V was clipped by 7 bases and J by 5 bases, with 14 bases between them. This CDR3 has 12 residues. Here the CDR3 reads CASSVPGTEAFF. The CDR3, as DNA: TGTGCCTCATCGGTGCCGGGGACTGAAGCTTTCTTT.

The CDR3 loop is CASSNRGSIHEQFF. As DNA, the CDR3 is TGTGCCAGCAGCAACAGGGGCAGTATCCATGAGCAGTTCTTC. The chain employs TRBV25-1 and TRBJ2-1, with 7 positions matching TRBD1. This CDR3 is 14 amino acids long. The junction had 10 bases not matched to a gene; V was cut back by 6 bases and J by 8 bases. Germline loops: CDR1 MGHDK, CDR2 SYGVNS.

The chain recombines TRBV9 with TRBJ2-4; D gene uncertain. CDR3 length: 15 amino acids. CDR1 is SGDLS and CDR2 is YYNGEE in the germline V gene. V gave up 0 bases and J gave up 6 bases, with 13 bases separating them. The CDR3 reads CASSVAVGVGNIQYF. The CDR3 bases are TGTGCCAGCAGCGTAGCCGTCGGAGTAGGAAACATTCAGTACTTC.

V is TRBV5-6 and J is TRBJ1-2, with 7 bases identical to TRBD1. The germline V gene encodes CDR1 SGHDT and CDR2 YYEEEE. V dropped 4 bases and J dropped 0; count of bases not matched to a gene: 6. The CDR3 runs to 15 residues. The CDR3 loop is CASSDPGQTNYGYTF. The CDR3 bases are TGTGCCAGCAGCGATCCGGGACAGACTAACTATGGCTACACCTTC.

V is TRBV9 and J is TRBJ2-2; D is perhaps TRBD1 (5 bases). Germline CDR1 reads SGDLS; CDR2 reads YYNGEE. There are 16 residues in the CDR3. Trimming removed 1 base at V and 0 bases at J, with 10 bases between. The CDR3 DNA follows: TGTGCCAGCAGCGTAAGGGGCAGGGCGAACACCGGGGAGCTGTTTTTT. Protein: CASSVRGRANTGELFF.

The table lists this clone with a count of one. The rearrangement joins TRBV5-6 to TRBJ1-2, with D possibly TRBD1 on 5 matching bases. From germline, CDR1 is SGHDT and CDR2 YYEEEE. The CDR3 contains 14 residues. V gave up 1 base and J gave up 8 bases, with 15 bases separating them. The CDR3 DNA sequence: TGTGCCAGCAGCTTGATACAGGAGAGAATCGGCTACACCTTC. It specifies CASSLIQERIGYTF.

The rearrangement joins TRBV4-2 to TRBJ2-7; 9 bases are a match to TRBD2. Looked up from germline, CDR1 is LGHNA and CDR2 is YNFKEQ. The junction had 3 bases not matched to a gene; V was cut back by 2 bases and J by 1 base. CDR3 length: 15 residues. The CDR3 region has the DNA TGTGCCAGCAGCCAAACTAGCGGGCCTTCCTACGAGCAGTACTTC. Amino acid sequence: CASSQTSGPSYEQYF.

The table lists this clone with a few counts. The CDR3 DNA follows: TGTGCCACCAGGGACAGGGTCCATGAAAAACTGTTTTTT. It specifies CATRDRVHEKLFF. V is TRBV6-6 and J is TRBJ1-4, with 9 bases aligning to TRBD1. Germline CDR1 reads MNHNY; CDR2 reads SVGAGI (reference sequence). The CDR3 runs 13 residues. The V and J ends lost 10 bases and 6 bases, in that order; junction bases with no gene match: 6.

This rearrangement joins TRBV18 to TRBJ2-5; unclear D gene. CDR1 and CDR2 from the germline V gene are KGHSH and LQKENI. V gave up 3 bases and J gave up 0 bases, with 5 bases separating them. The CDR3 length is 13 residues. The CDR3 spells CASSPQYQETQYF. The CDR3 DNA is TGTGCCAGCTCACCTCAGTACCAAGAGACCCAGTACTTC.

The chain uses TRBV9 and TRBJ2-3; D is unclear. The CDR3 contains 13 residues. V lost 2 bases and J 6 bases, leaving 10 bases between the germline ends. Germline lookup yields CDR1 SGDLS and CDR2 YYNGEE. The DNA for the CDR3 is TGTGCCAGCAGCGTTGTCTCCGGGGATACGCAGTATTTT. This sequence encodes CASSVVSGDTQYF.

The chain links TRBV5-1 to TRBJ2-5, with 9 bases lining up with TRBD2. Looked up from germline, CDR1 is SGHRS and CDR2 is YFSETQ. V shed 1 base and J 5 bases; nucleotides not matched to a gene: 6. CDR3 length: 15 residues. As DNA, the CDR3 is TGCGCCAGCAGCTTGTCGCGGGAGGGCCAGGAGACCCAGTACTTC. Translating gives CASSLSREGQETQYF.

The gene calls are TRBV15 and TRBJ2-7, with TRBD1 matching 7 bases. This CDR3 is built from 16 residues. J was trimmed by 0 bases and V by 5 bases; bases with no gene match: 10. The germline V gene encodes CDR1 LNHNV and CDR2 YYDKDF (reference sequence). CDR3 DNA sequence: TGTGCCACCAGCGGCCCTGTGAGGGGGCCCTCCTACGAGCAGTACTTC. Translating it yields CATSGPVRGPSYEQYF.

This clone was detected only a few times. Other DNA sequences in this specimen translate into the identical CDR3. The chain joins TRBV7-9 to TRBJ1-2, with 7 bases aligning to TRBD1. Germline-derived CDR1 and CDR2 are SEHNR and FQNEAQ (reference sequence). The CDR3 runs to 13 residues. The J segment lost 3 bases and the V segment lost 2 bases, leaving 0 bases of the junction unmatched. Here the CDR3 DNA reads TGTGCCAGCAGCTTAACAGGGGACTATGGCTACACCTTC. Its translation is CASSLTGDYGYTF.

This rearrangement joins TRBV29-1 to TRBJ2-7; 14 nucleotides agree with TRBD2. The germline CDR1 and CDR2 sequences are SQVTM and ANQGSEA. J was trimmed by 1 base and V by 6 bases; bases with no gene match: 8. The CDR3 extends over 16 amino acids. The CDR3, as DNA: TGCAGCGTCAAGGGCCGACTAGCGGGAGGGTCCTACGAGCAGTACTTC. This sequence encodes CSVKGRLAGGSYEQYF.

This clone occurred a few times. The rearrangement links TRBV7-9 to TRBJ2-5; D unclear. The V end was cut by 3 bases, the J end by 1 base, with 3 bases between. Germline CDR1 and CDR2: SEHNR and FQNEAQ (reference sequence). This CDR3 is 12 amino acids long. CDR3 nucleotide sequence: TGTGCCAGCAGCTTCCTCCAAGAGACCCAGTACTTC. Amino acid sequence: CASSFLQETQYF. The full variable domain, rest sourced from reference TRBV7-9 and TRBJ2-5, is DTGVSQNPRHKITKRGQNVTFRCDPISEHNRLYWYRQTLGQGPEFLTYFQNEAQLEKSRLLSDRFSAERPKGSFSTLEIQRTEQGDSAMYLCASSFLQETQYFGPGTRLLVL.